This entry features one T cell receptor (beta chain) sequence. Antigen specificity is unknown. Germline CDR1 LGHDT, CDR2 YNNKEL (reference sequence). This CDR3 has 14 residues. Trimming took 3 bases from V and 2 from J, leaving 8 bases between them. This record comes from a study of CD8 T cells in Susac syndrome. An amount of RNA that ranged from about 0.45 to 1 ug was reverse transcribed with random hexamers. The TCR beta CDR3 was amplified by immunoSEQ multiplex PCR across 54 Vbeta, 13 Jbeta. TCRdb re-called the immunoSEQ multiplex PCR reads through MiXCR, storing one row per CDR3 protein. This table holds about 150,000 distinct CDR3 sequences, 85% to 95% found once. General study results and limits: Susac syndrome CD4+ T cell repertoires showed no clonal expansion.

Sequenced: CD4+ T cells from PBMCs. This chain uses TRBV3-1 with TRBJ2-1; tentatively, D is TRBD2 (5 bases). The clonotype was recovered from a human donor with Susac syndrome. CDR3 nucleotides: TGTGCCAGCAGCCAGTTGCGGGCCTACAATGAGCAGTTCTTC. The encoded protein is CASSQLRAYNEQFF.